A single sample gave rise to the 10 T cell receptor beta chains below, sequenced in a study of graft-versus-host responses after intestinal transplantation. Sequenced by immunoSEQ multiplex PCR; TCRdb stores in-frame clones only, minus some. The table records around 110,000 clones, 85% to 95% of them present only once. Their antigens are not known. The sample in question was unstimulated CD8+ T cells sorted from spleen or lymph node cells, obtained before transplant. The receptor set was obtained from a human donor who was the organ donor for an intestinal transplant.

The CDR3 DNA reads TGTGCCAGCAGCCAACAGGGGACCCTCTACAATGAGCAGTTCTTC. Encoded protein: CASSQQGTLYNEQFF. The genes are TRBV14 and TRBJ2-1, with a possible D match to TRBD1 (6 bases). V was cut by 2 bases and J by 3 bases, with 11 bases left in between. The CDR3 has 15 amino acids. Looked up from germline, CDR1 is SGHDN and CDR2 is FVKESK. The full variable domain, rest sourced from reference TRBV14 and TRBJ2-1, is EAGVTQFPSHSVIEKGQTVTLRCDPISGHDNLYWYRRVMGKEIKFLLHFVKESKQDESGMPNNRFLAERTGGTYSTLKVQPAELEDSGVYFCASSQQGTLYNEQFFGPGTRLTVL.

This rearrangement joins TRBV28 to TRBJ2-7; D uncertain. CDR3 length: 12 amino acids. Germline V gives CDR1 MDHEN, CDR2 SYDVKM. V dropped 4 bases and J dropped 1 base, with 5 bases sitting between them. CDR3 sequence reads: CASSWRSYEQYF. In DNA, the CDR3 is TGTGCCAGCAGTTGGCGATCCTACGAGCAGTACTTC.

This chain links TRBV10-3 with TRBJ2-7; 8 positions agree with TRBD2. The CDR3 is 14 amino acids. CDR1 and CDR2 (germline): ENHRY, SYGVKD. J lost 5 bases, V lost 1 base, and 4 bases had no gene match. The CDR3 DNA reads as TGTGCCATCAGTGAGTTCCCCGGGAGGGACGAGCAGTACTTC. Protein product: CAISEFPGRDEQYF.

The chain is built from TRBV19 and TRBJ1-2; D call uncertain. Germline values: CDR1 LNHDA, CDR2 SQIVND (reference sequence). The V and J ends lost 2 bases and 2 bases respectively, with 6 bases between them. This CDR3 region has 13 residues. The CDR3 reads CASSISGNYGYTF. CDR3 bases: TGTGCCAGTAGTATATCTGGAAACTATGGCTACACCTTC.

The CDR3, as DNA: TGTGCCAGCAGTGACAGACCTGAAGCTTTCTTT. Its protein product is CASSDRPEAFF. The genes are TRBV6-5 and TRBJ1-1; D possibly corresponds to TRBD1 (5 bases). Germline V gene data show CDR1 as MNHEY and CDR2 as SVGAGI. The CDR3 covers 11 residues. Trimming removed 5 bases at V and 6 bases at J, with 7 bases between.

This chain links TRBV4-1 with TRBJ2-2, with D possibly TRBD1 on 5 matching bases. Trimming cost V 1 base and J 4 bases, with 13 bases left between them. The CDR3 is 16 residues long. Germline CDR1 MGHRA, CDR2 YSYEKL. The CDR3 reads CASSQAPQGGTGELFF. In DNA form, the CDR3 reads TGCGCCAGCAGCCAAGCGCCCCAGGGCGGCACCGGGGAGCTGTTTTTT.

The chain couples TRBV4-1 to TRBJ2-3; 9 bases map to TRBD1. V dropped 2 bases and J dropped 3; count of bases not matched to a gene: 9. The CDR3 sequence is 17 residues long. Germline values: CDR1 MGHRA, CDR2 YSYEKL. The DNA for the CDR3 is TGCGCCAGCAGCCAATCGGTAGACAGGGGGTTAACAGATACGCAGTATTTT. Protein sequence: CASSQSVDRGLTDTQYF.

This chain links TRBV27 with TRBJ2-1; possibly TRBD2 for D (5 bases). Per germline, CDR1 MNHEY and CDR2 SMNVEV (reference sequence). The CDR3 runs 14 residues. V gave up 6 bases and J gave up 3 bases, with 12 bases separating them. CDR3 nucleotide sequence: TGTGCCAGCAGAATAAGCGGCCACTACAATGAGCAGTTCTTC. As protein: CASRISGHYNEQFF.

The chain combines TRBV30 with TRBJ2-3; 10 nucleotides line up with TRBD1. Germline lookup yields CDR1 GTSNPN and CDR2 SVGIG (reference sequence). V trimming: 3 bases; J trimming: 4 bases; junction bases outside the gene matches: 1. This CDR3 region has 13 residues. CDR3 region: CAWRGTGADTQYF. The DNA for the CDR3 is TGTGCCTGGAGAGGGACAGGGGCAGATACGCAGTATTTT. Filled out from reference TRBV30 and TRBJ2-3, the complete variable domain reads SQTIHQWPATLVQPVGSPLSLECTVEGTSNPNLYWYRQAAGRGLQLLFYSVGIGQISSEVPQNLSASRPQDRQFILSSKKLLLSDSGFYLCAWRGTGADTQYFGPGTRLTVL.

Written as DNA, the CDR3 is TGTGCCAGCAGCTTAGGCACTAGCGGGAGGAGGTACGAGCAGTACTTC. The encoded protein is CASSLGTSGRRYEQYF. The rearrangement joins TRBV7-2 to TRBJ2-7, with 12 bases that match TRBD2. The CDR3 is 16 amino acids. The trim removed 1 base at V and 4 bases at J, leaving 5 bases unmatched. Germline V gene lookup returns CDR1 SGHTA and CDR2 FQGNSA.